Presented here are 9 T cell receptor beta chains from one specimen sequenced in a study of blood T cell repertoires in COVID-19. Here immunoSEQ multiplex PCR was the method, and the copy in TCRdb shows in-frame clones only, minus some. The sample has approximately 250,000 clones; about 83% are singletons. The specimen sequenced was peripheral blood. Receptors were obtained from a human donor in a cohort sampled during active COVID-19.

V and J are TRBV5-4 and TRBJ2-5; TRBD1 aligns across 9 bases. Germline V lookup: CDR1 SGHNT, CDR2 YYREEE (reference sequence). The CDR3 length is 17 residues. V shed 0 bases and J 3 bases; nucleotides not matched to a gene: 9. The DNA of the CDR3 is TGTGCCAGCAGCTTGGCAGTAACAGGGGGCAACAAAGAGACCCAGTACTTC. Residues: CASSLAVTGGNKETQYF.

This chain joins TRBV7-8 and TRBJ2-2; D is possibly TRBD1 (5 bases). This CDR3 has 16 amino acids. Germline V CDR1 and CDR2: SGHVS, FQNEAQ. Deletions cut 3 bases from V and 0 bases from J, with 11 bases between. The CDR3, as DNA: TGTGCCAGCAGCTTCAACGTAGGGGCGAACACCGGGGAGCTGTTTTTT. Its translation is CASSFNVGANTGELFF.

V and J are TRBV12-3 or TRBV12-4 and TRBJ2-7; TRBD2 aligns across 9 bases. The CDR3 has 13 residues. V lost 1 base and J lost 6; bases outside the gene matches: 1. CDR3 DNA sequence: TGTGCCAGCAGTTTAGAACTAGCGGGCGAGCAGTACTTC. Translated: CASSLELAGEQYF.

On this clone: The sample has other DNA sequences that encode this CDR3 too. This chain links TRBV5-1 with TRBJ1-2, with a weak D call TRBD1 (6 bases). Germline V gene data show CDR1 as SGHRS and CDR2 as YFSETQ. Trimming stripped 0 bases from V and 4 bases from J, with 10 bases between. This CDR3 has 14 amino acids. The CDR3 spells CASSLEGDGYGYTF. Written as DNA, the CDR3 is TGCGCCAGCAGCTTGGAGGGGGACGGCTATGGCTACACCTTC.

This clone was counted a single time. This sequence joins TRBV3-1 (or the pseudogene TRBV3-2) and TRBJ1-1; maybe TRBD1 (5 bases). CDR1 is LGHDT and CDR2 is YNNKEL in the germline V gene (reference sequence). The germline V and J ends were trimmed by 5 bases and 3 bases, with 13 bases remaining between them. The CDR3 length is 14 residues. CDR3 in amino acids: CASSIPGVDTEAFF. In DNA form, the CDR3 reads TGTGCCAGCAGCATACCGGGGGTGGACACTGAAGCTTTCTTT.

The gene calls are TRBV5-1 and TRBJ2-2; D perhaps matches TRBD1 (5 bases). The CDR3 is 16 amino acids. V lost 1 base and J lost 0, with 10 bases in between. The germline CDR1 and CDR2 sequences are SGHRS and YFSETQ. The CDR3 protein is CASSLSATANTGELFF. For the CDR3, the DNA is TGCGCCAGCAGCTTGTCGGCGACAGCGAACACCGGGGAGCTGTTTTTT.

V and J are TRBV3-1 (or the pseudogene TRBV3-2) and TRBJ2-5; the D is unclear. Trimming stripped 0 bases from V and 1 base from J, with 9 bases between. CDR1 is LGHDT and CDR2 is YNNKEL in the germline V gene (reference sequence). CDR3 size: 15 residues. The CDR3 spells CASSQDGLPQETQYF. Here the CDR3 DNA reads TGTGCCAGCAGCCAAGATGGGCTACCCCAAGAGACCCAGTACTTC.

The chain recombines TRBV12-3 or TRBV12-4 with TRBJ1-1; 12 bases align to TRBD1. The J segment lost 11 bases and the V segment lost 6 bases, leaving 4 bases of the junction unmatched. The CDR3 covers 12 residues. The CDR3 nucleotides read TGTGCCAGCAGGGGGGGACAGGGGGCGGCTTTCTTT. Its protein is CASRGGQGAAFF.

The sample holds one count of this clone. The chain links TRBV19 to TRBJ1-1, with D possibly being TRBD1 (5 bases). The CDR3 is 14 residues long. Deletions cut 5 bases from V and 6 bases from J, with 16 bases between. CDR1 is LNHDA and CDR2 is SQIVND in the germline V gene (reference sequence). The CDR3 spells CASSVSGFKAEAFF. The CDR3 bases are TGTGCCAGTAGTGTATCAGGGTTCAAAGCTGAAGCTTTCTTT.